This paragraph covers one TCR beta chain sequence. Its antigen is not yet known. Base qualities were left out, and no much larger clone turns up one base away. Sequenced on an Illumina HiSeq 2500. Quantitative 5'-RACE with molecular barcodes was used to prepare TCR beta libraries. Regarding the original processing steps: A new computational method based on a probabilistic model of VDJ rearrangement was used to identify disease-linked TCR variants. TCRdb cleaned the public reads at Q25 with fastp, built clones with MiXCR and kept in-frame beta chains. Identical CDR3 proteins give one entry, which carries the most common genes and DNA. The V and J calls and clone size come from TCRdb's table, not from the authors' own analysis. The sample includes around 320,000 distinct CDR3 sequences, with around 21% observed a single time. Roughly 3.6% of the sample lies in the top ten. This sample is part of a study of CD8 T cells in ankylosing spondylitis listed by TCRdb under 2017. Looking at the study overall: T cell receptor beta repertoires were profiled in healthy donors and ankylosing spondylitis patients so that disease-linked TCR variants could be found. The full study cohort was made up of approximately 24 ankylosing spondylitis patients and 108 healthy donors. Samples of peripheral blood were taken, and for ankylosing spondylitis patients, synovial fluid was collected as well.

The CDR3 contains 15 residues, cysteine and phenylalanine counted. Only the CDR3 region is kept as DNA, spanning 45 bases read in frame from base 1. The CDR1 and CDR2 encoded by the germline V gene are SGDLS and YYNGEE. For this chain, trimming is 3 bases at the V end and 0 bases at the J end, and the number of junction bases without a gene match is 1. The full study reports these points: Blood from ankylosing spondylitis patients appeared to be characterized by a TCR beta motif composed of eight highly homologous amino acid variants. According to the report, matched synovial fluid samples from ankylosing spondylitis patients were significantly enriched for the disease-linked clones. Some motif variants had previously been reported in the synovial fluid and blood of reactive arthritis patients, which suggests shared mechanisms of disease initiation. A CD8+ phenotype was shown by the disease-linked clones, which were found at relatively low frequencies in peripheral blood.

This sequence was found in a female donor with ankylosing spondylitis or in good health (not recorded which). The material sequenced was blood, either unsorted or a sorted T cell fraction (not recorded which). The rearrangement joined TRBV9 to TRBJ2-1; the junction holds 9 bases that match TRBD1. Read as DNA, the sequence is TGTGCCAGCAGCGAGACAGGGGGCTCCTACAATGAGCAGTTCTTC. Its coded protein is CASSETGGSYNEQFF.